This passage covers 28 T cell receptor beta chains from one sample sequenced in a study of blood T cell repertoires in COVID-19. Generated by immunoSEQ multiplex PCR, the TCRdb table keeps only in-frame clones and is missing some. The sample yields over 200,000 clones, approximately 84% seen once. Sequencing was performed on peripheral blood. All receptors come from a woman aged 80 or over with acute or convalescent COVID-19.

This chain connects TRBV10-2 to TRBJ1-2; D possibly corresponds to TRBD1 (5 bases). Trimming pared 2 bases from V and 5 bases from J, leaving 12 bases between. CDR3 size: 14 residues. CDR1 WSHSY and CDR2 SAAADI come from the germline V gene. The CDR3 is CASSEGLGGYGYTF. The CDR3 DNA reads TGCGCCAGCAGTGAGGGCTTGGGGGGTTATGGCTACACCTTC.

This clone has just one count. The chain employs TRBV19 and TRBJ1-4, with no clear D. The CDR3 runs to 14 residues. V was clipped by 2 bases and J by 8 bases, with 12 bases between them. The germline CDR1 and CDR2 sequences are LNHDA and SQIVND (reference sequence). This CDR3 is CASSITGRNEKLFF. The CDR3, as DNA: TGTGCCAGTAGTATAACCGGGAGGAACGAAAAACTGTTTTTT.

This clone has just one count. CDR3 region: CASSEITGGRETQYF. The CDR3 nucleotides read TGTGCCAGCAGTGAAATAACAGGGGGACGGGAGACCCAGTACTTC. The chain employs TRBV6-1 and TRBJ2-5; 8 bases are shared with TRBD1. This CDR3 region has 15 residues. With 2 bases clipped from V and 5 bases from J, the junction kept 7 bases outside the gene matches. CDR1 and CDR2 from the germline V gene are MNHNS and SASEGT.

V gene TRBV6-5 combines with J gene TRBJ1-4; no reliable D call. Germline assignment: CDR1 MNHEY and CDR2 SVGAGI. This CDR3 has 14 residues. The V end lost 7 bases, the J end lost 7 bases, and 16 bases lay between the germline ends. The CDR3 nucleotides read TGTGCCAGCAAGAGGAGTCAAGAAAGTGAAAAACTGTTTTTT. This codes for CASKRSQESEKLFF.

Here the CDR3 reads CASSLLREAYNEQFF. In DNA form, the CDR3 reads TGTGCCAGCAGTCTCCTCCGGGAGGCTTACAATGAGCAGTTCTTC. This chain connects TRBV6-6 to TRBJ2-1; TRBD2 matches 7 bases. CDR3 length: 15 amino acids. The germline V gene has CDR1 MNHNY and CDR2 SVGAGI (reference sequence). V shed 5 bases and J 4 bases; nucleotides not matched to a gene: 8.

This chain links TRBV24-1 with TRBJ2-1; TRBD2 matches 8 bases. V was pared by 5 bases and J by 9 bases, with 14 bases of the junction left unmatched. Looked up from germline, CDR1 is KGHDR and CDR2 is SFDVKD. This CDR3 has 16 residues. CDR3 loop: CATSGGGLEGPLEQFF. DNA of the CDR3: TGTGCCACCAGTGGAGGGGGACTAGAGGGACCCCTTGAGCAGTTCTTC.

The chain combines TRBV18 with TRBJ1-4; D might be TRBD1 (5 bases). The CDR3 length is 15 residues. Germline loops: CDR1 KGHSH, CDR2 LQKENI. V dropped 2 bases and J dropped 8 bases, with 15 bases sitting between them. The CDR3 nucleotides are TGTGCCAGCTCACCATTTTCGGGGAGGGACGAAAAACTGTTTTTT. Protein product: CASSPFSGRDEKLFF.

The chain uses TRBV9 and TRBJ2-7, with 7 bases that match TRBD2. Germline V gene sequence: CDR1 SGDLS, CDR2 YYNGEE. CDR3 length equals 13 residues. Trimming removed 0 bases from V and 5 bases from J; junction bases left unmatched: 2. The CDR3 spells CASSVGAGDEQYF. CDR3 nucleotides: TGTGCCAGCAGCGTAGGGGCGGGGGACGAGCAGTACTTC.

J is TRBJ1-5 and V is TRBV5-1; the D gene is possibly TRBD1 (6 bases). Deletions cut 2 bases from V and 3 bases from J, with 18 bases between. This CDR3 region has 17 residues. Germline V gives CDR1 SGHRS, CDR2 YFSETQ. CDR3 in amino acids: CASSLGPGTYNNQPQHF. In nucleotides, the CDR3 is TGCGCCAGCAGCTTAGGCCCCGGGACATATAACAATCAGCCCCAGCATTTT.

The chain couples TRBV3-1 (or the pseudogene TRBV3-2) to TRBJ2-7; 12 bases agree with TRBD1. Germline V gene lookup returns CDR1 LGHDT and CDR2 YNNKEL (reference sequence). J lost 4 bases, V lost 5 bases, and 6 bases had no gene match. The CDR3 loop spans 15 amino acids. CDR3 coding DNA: TGTGCCAGCAGCGTCTGGGACAGGGGGCGGTACGAGCAGTACTTC. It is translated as CASSVWDRGRYEQYF.

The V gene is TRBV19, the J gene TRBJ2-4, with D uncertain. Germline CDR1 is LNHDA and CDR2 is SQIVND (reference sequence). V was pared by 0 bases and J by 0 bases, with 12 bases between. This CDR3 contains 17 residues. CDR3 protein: CASSIDLTRLAKNIQYF. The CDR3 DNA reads TGTGCCAGTAGTATAGATTTGACAAGGCTAGCCAAAAACATTCAGTACTTC.

CDR3 sequence reads: CATSDSGLVGEKLFF. The CDR3 region has the DNA TGTGCCACCAGTGATTCGGGTCTCGTAGGTGAAAAACTGTTTTTT. The rearrangement joins TRBV24-1 to TRBJ1-4; unclear D gene. Germline loops: CDR1 KGHDR, CDR2 SFDVKD. The V gene lost 2 bases and the J gene lost 7 bases, with 13 bases spanning the gap. The CDR3 loop spans 15 amino acids.

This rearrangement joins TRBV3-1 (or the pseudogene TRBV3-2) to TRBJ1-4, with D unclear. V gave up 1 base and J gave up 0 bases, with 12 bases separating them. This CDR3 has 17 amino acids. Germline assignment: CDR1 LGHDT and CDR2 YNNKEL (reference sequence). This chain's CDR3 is CASSQVAGSSTNEKLFF. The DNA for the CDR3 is TGTGCCAGCAGCCAAGTTGCGGGGTCATCAACTAATGAAAAACTGTTTTTT.

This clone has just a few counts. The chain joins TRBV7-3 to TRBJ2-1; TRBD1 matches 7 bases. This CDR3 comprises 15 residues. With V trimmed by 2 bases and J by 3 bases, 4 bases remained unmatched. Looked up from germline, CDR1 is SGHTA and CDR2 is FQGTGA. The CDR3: CASSLEGTDYNEQFF. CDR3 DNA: TGTGCCAGCAGCTTAGAAGGGACAGACTACAATGAGCAGTTCTTC.

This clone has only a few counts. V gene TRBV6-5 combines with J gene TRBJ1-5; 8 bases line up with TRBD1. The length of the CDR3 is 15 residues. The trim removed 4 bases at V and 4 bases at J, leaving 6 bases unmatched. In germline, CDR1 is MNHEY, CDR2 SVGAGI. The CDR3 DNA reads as TGTGCCAGCAGTTCACAGGGGGGTGGAAATCAGCCCCAGCATTTT. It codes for CASSSQGGGNQPQHF.

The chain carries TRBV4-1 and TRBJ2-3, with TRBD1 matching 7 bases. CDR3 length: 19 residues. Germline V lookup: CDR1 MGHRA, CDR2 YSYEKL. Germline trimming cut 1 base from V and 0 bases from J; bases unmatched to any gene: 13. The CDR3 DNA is TGCGCCAGCAGCCAAGGGGAGTTGACAGGGCGTAGCAGCACAGATACGCAGTATTTT. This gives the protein CASSQGELTGRSSTDTQYF.

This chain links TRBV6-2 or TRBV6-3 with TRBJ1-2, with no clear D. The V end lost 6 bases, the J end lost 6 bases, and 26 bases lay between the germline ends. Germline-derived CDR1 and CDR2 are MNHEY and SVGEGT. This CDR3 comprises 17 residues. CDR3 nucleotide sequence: TGTGCCAGCAGCCCTAGGCCCTCAGTGATCCTCGGGAATGGCTACACCTTC. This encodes CASSPRPSVILGNGYTF.

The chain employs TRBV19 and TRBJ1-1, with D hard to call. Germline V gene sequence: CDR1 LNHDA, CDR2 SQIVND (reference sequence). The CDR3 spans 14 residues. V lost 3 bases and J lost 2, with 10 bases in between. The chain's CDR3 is CASSIRQANTEAFF. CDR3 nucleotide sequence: TGTGCCAGTAGTATCCGTCAGGCTAACACTGAAGCTTTCTTT.

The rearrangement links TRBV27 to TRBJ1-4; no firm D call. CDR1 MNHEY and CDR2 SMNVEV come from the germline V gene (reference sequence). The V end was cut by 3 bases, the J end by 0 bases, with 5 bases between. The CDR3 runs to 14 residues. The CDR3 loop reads CASSFGTTNEKLFF. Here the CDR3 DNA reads TGTGCCAGCAGTTTCGGTACAACTAATGAAAAACTGTTTTTT.

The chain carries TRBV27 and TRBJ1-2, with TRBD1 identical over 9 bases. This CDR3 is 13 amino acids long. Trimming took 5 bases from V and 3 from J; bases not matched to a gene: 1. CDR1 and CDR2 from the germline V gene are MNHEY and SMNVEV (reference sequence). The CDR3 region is CASSRTGDYGYTF. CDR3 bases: TGTGCCAGCAGTCGGACAGGGGACTATGGCTACACCTTC.

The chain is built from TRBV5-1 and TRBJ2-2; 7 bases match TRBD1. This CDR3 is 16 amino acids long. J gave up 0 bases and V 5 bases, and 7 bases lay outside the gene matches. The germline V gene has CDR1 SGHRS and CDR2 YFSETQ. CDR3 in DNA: TGCGCCAGCAGTCCGAGGGGGCTTACGAACACCGGGGAGCTGTTTTTT. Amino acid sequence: CASSPRGLTNTGELFF.

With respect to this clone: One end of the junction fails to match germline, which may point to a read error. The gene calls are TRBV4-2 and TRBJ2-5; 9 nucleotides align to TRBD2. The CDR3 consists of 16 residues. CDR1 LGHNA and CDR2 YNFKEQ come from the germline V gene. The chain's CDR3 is CARSHDGGGAGETQYF. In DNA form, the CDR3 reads TGTGCCCGCAGCCACGACGGCGGGGGGGCCGGAGAGACCCAGTACTTC.

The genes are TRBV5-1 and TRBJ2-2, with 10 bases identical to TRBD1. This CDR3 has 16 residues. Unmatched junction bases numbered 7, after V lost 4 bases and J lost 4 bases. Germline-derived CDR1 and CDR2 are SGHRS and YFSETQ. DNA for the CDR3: TGCGCCAGCAGCAGCAGGTGGACAGGGGGCACCGGGGAGCTGTTTTTT. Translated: CASSSRWTGGTGELFF.

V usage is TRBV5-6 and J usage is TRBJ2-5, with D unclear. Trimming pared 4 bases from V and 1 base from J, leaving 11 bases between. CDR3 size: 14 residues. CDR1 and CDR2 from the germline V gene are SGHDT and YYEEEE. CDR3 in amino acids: CASSRELAQETQYF. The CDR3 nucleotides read TGTGCCAGCAGCCGTGAATTGGCCCAAGAGACCCAGTACTTC.

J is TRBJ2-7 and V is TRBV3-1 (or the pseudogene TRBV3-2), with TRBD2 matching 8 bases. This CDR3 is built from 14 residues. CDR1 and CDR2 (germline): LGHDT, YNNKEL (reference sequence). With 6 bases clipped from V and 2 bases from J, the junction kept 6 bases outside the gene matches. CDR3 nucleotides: TGTGCCAGCAGAGAGCGGGAGACCGCCTACGAGCAGTACTTC. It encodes CASRERETAYEQYF.

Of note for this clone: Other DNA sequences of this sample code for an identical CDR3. CDR3 nucleotides: TGCGCCAGCAGCTTGGGACAGGAGAACACTGAAGCTTTCTTT. It is translated as CASSLGQENTEAFF. The chain is built from TRBV5-1 and TRBJ1-1; the D gene is possibly TRBD1 (6 bases). V was clipped by 0 bases and J by 1 base, with 7 bases between them. The CDR3 is 14 residues long. Germline CDR1 SGHRS, CDR2 YFSETQ.

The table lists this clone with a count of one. CDR3 sequence: CAISGRDRGREQYF. CDR3 nucleotide sequence: TGTGCCATCAGTGGTAGGGACAGGGGAAGGGAGCAGTACTTC. The chain employs TRBV10-3 and TRBJ2-7; 10 nucleotides agree with TRBD1. Germline V CDR1 and CDR2: ENHRY, SYGVKD. The CDR3 spans 14 residues. The junction had 7 bases not matched to a gene; V was cut back by 4 bases and J by 7 bases.

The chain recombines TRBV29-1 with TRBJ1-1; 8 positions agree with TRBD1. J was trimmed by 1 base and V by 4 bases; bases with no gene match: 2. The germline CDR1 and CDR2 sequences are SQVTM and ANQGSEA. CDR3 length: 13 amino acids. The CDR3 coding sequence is TGCAGCGTTGGGGACAGGCCGAACACTGAAGCTTTCTTT. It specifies CSVGDRPNTEAFF.